The 24 T cell receptor beta chains given below trace back to one sample, sequenced in a study of T cell repertoires in cytomegalovirus infection. TCRdb reprocessed the reads via MiXCR and lists one record per CDR3 protein. The profile shows approximately 1,000,000 distinct CDR3 sequences, roughly a third of them singletons. Which antigens these TCRs recognize remains unknown. Sequencing was performed on cultured CD8+ T cells from PBMCs, taken from culture after CMV antigen stimulation. Receptors were obtained from a human donor in good health (CMV status not recorded). Some clones in this sample may be carry-over from other donors' samples.

With respect to this clonotype: Just one base apart from a much larger clone, this may be a read error. The rearrangement links TRBV7-6 to TRBJ2-1, with D tentatively TRBD2 (6 bases). The DNA end is a closer match to TRBJ2-7, so the J assignment may be wrong. The CDR3 length is 15 residues. The germline V gene encodes CDR1 SGHVS and CDR2 FNYEAQ. This CDR3 is CASSLGQSAGNEQYF. Written as DNA, the CDR3 is TGTGCCAGCAGCTTAGGACAGTCCGCGGGGAATGAGCAGTACTTC.

This chain links TRBV7-8 with TRBJ1-5, with D tentatively TRBD1 (6 bases). V dropped 1 base and J dropped 2 bases, with 12 bases sitting between them. The length of the CDR3 is 16 residues. CDR1 and CDR2 from the germline V gene are SGHVS and FQNEAQ. The CDR3 sequence: CASSLDGSGGNQPQHF. CDR3 nucleotide sequence: TGTGCCAGCAGCTTAGATGGGTCAGGGGGCAATCAGCCCCAGCATTTT.

The chain links TRBV7-9 to TRBJ1-5, with D unclear. With 4 bases removed from V and 2 bases from J, the gap between germline ends came to 18 bases. The CDR3 extends over 17 amino acids. Germline V gene sequence: CDR1 SEHNR, CDR2 FQNEAQ (reference sequence). CDR3 DNA sequence: TGTGCCAGCAGCTCAACGGGGTCCTTGCGCGGCAATCAGCCCCAGCATTTT. It translates to CASSSTGSLRGNQPQHF. The full variable domain, its missing parts supplied by reference TRBV7-9 and TRBJ1-5, is DTGVSQNPRHKITKRGQNVTFRCDPISEHNRLYWYRQTLGQGPEFLTYFQNEAQLEKSRLLSDRFSAERPKGSFSTLEIQRTEQGDSAMYLCASSSTGSLRGNQPQHFGDGTRLSIL.

A single count supports this clonotype. The gene calls are TRBV7-6 and TRBJ2-3; tentatively, D is TRBD2 (7 bases). The CDR3 sequence is 15 residues long. Germline V gene sequence: CDR1 SGHVS, CDR2 FNYEAQ. CDR3 in DNA: TGTGTTAGCCGCCCGGGGGGCCCTAGCACAGATACGCAGTATTTT. Amino acids: CVSRPGGPSTDTQYF.

The chain links TRBV6-2 or TRBV6-3 to TRBJ2-7; 7 bases match TRBD2. Trimming cost V 2 bases and J 5 bases; bases outside gene matches: 12. The germline CDR1 and CDR2 sequences are MNHEY and SVGEGT. The CDR3 contains 16 residues. The CDR3 DNA is TGTGCCAGCAGTTACGGAGGGGACTATGCTGACCACGAGCAGTACTTC. This sequence encodes CASSYGGDYADHEQYF.

This clonotype was observed a handful of times. This rearrangement joins TRBV4-1 to TRBJ2-1; 7 nucleotides align to TRBD2. This CDR3 is built from 12 residues. The ends lost 3 bases at V and 8 bases at J; junction bases unmatched: 1. Per germline, CDR1 MGHRA and CDR2 YSYEKL. In nucleotides, the CDR3 is TGCGCCAGCAGCCAGGGACTATATGAGCAGTTCTTC. The encoded protein is CASSQGLYEQFF.

Many counts were recorded for this clonotype. The CDR3 coding sequence is TGTGCCAGCAGCTCCTGGACTAGCGGGGGGCCCACAGATACGCAGTATTTT. It codes for CASSSWTSGGPTDTQYF. The chain carries TRBV7-8 and TRBJ2-3, with 14 bases fitting TRBD2. This CDR3 contains 17 residues. Looked up from germline, CDR1 is SGHVS and CDR2 is FQNEAQ. After removal of 4 bases from V and 2 bases from J, the junction contained 5 bases not matched to a gene.

In this sample, this clonotype turned up once. This rearrangement joins TRBV4-1 to TRBJ1-6, with 7 bases aligning to TRBD1. J was trimmed by 5 bases and V by 5 bases; bases with no gene match: 6. The CDR3 sequence is 15 residues long. Germline CDR1 is MGHRA and CDR2 is YSYEKL. The CDR3: CASSWRGLDNSPLHF. CDR3 in DNA: TGCGCCAGCAGCTGGAGGGGGCTTGATAATTCACCCCTCCACTTT.

This chain links TRBV20-1 with TRBJ2-2; 8 bases map to TRBD2. This CDR3 is 17 amino acids long. The junction had 9 bases not matched to a gene; V was cut back by 2 bases and J by 1 base. Per the germline V gene, CDR1 is DFQATT and CDR2 is SNEGSKA (reference sequence). The CDR3 nucleotides read TGCAGTGCTAGAAGCCCGGCGGGGGGCCAGAACACCGGGGAGCTGTTTTTT. This codes for CSARSPAGGQNTGELFF.

The chain has TRBV4-1 and TRBJ1-6; TRBD1 is a possible D gene (6 bases). V was clipped by 3 bases and J by 0 bases, with 9 bases between them. The CDR3 loop spans 16 amino acids. Per germline, CDR1 MGHRA and CDR2 YSYEKL. This CDR3 is CASSQRGASYNSPLHF. CDR3 nucleotide sequence: TGCGCCAGCAGCCAGAGGGGGGCCTCCTATAATTCACCCCTCCACTTT.

This clonotype has more than one count but fewer than ten. One end of the junction fails to match germline, which may point to a read error. The chain couples TRBV7-9 to TRBJ2-7; TRBD1 aligns across 10 bases. Per germline, CDR1 SEHNR and CDR2 FQNEAQ (reference sequence). The CDR3 extends over 13 amino acids. The CDR3 nucleotides are TGTGCCAGCAGCGACCACCGGGACAGGGGCCCATTCTTC. This codes for CASSDHRDRGPFF.

V usage is TRBV7-9 and J usage is TRBJ2-4; D is undetermined. Trimming pared 6 bases from V and 8 bases from J, leaving 14 bases between. The CDR3 loop spans 13 amino acids. Germline assignment: CDR1 SEHNR and CDR2 FQNEAQ (reference sequence). The CDR3 sequence: CASSSDSSDIQYF. The CDR3 DNA sequence: TGTGCCAGCAGTTCCGATTCCAGTGACATTCAGTACTTC.

This clonotype was observed a handful of times. Here the CDR3 DNA reads TGTGCCAGCAGCTACGGGACCAACTTCTACGAGCAGTACTTC. It encodes CASSYGTNFYEQYF. V gene TRBV6-1 combines with J gene TRBJ2-7; the D gene could be TRBD1 or TRBD2 (5 bases each). V gave up 6 bases and J gave up 3 bases, with 15 bases separating them. This CDR3 is 14 amino acids long. CDR1 is MNHNS and CDR2 is SASEGT in the germline V gene.

This clonotype was found a few times. The V gene is TRBV6-1, the J gene TRBJ2-4, with unresolved D. The germline gives CDR1 MNHNS, CDR2 SASEGT. The V and J ends lost 8 bases and 5 bases respectively, with 16 bases between them. CDR3 size: 14 residues. The CDR3 region has the DNA TGTGCCAGCTGTGGGATTGGCAAACAAAACATTCAGTACTTC. It translates to CASCGIGKQNIQYF.

A few counts support this clonotype. The genes are TRBV10-3 and TRBJ1-3, with 9 bases aligning to TRBD1. Germline CDR1 is ENHRY and CDR2 is SYGVKD. This CDR3 comprises 18 residues. V was pared by 6 bases and J by 0 bases, with 12 bases of the junction left unmatched. The CDR3 DNA follows: TGTGCCATCAGATCTTGGGACAGGGAAAGGAGCTCTGGAAACACCATATATTTT. Amino acids: CAIRSWDRERSSGNTIYF.

This clonotype was seen ten or more times. V gene TRBV7-2 combines with J gene TRBJ2-1; TRBD2 matches at 8 bases. V gave up 5 bases and J gave up 2 bases; unmatched junction bases: 5. There are 15 residues in the CDR3. Germline V gene lookup returns CDR1 SGHTA and CDR2 FQGNSA. The CDR3 protein is CASSQLAGPYNEQFF. The DNA of the CDR3 is TGTGCCAGCAGCCAGTTAGCGGGGCCCTACAATGAGCAGTTCTTC.

The genes are TRBV10-3 and TRBJ2-1, with 10 bases aligning to TRBD2. J was trimmed by 10 bases and V by 9 bases; bases with no gene match: 9. From germline, CDR1 is ENHRY and CDR2 SYGVKD. The CDR3 totals 13 residues. CDR3 residues: CAMFSGGPGEQFF. The CDR3 nucleotides read TGTGCCATGTTTAGCGGGGGGCCCGGCGAGCAGTTCTTC.

This clonotype was picked up a small number of times. The V gene is TRBV19, the J gene TRBJ1-5; D call uncertain. This CDR3 has 16 residues. Germline values: CDR1 LNHDA, CDR2 SQIVND (reference sequence). V lost 1 base and J 1 base, leaving 11 bases between the germline ends. CDR3 sequence reads: CASSIGVGLSNQPQHF. The CDR3 DNA sequence: TGTGCCAGTAGTATAGGTGTCGGATTAAGCAATCAGCCCCAGCATTTT.

The rearrangement links TRBV9 to TRBJ1-2; D uncertain. This CDR3 spans 15 amino acids. The germline V and J ends were trimmed by 0 bases and 0 bases, with 9 bases remaining between them. CDR1 is SGDLS and CDR2 is YYNGEE in the germline V gene. CDR3 nucleotides: TGTGCCAGCAGCGTAGCTCACAGAGCTAACTATGGCTACACCTTC. Translation gives CASSVAHRANYGYTF.

As regards this clonotype: A read error may produce the germline difference seen at one junction end. This sequence joins TRBV6-5 and TRBJ2-2; possible D gene TRBD2, 7 bases. There are 15 residues in the CDR3. Germline lookup yields CDR1 MNHEY and CDR2 SVGAGI. CDR3 DNA sequence: TGTGCCAGCAGTTACTTTACGGGGGGCACCGAGGAGCTGTTTTTT. It encodes CASSYFTGGTEELFF.

This clonotype was observed a few times. The CDR3 reads CASSPWTAPAAFLNQPQHF. The CDR3 coding sequence is TGTGCCAGCAGTCCGTGGACAGCCCCGGCTGCATTCCTCAATCAGCCCCAGCATTTT. V usage is TRBV6-6 and J usage is TRBJ1-5, with D possibly matching TRBD1 (6 bases). The CDR3 has 19 residues. With 5 bases removed from V and 3 bases from J, the gap between germline ends came to 26 bases. Per germline, CDR1 MNHNY and CDR2 SVGAGI (reference sequence).

This clonotype has at least ten counts. The chain joins TRBV7-6 to TRBJ2-7; the match to TRBD1 covers 7 bases. The J segment lost 4 bases and the V segment lost 1 base, leaving 10 bases of the junction unmatched. The CDR3 is made up of 16 amino acids. Germline CDR1 reads SGHVS; CDR2 reads FNYEAQ. The CDR3 coding sequence is TGTGCCAGCAGCTTAGGCGAGAGAGGGGGCCTTTACGAGCAGTACTTC. Amino acid sequence: CASSLGERGGLYEQYF.

This clonotype was observed a few times. This chain links TRBV6-2 or TRBV6-3 with TRBJ2-5; possible D gene TRBD2, 6 bases. Germline-derived CDR1 and CDR2 are MNHEY and SVGEGT. Trimming stripped 2 bases from V and 4 bases from J, with 8 bases between. The CDR3 has 13 residues. Here the CDR3 reads CASSYPGVETQYF. The CDR3 nucleotides are TGTGCCAGCAGTTACCCGGGGGTAGAGACCCAGTACTTC.

This rearrangement joins TRBV29-1 to TRBJ1-2; TRBD1 is a possible D gene (6 bases). Per the germline V gene, CDR1 is SQVTM and CDR2 is ANQGSEA. This CDR3 has 13 residues. Trimming cost V 6 bases and J 4 bases, with 15 bases left between them. CDR3 in DNA: TGCAGCGTCCCGCAGGGGATGGGCTATGGCTACACCTTC. Translating gives CSVPQGMGYGYTF.